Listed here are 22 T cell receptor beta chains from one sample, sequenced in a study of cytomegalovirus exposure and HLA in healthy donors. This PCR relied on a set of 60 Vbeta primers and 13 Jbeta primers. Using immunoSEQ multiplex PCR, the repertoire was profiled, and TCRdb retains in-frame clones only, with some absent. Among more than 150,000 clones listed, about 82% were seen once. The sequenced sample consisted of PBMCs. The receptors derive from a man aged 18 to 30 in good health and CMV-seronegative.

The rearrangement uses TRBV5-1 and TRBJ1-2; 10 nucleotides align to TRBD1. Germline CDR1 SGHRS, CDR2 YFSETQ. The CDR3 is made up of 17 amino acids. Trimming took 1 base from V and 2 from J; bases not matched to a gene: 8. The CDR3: CASSLYGTGEGNYGYTF. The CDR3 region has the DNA TGCGCCAGCAGCTTGTATGGGACAGGGGAGGGGAACTATGGCTACACCTTC.

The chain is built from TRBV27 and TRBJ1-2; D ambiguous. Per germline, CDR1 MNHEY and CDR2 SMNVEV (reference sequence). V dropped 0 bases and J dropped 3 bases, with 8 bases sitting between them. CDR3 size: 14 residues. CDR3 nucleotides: TGTGCCAGCAGTTTATCACGGTCTGACTATGGCTACACCTTC. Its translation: CASSLSRSDYGYTF.

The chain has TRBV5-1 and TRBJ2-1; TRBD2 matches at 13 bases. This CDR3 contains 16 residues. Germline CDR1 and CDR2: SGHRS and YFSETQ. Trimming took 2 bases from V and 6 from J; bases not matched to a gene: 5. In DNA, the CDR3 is TGCGCCAGCAGCTTATCACGACTAGCGGGGGGCAATGAGCAGTTCTTC. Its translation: CASSLSRLAGGNEQFF.

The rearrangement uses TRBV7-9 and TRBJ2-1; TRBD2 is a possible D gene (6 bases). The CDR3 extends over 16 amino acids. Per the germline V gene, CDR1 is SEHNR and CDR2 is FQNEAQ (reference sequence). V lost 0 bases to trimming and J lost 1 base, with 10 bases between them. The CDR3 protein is CASSLALGGSYNEQFF. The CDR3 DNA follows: TGTGCCAGCAGCTTAGCGCTTGGGGGGTCCTACAATGAGCAGTTCTTC.

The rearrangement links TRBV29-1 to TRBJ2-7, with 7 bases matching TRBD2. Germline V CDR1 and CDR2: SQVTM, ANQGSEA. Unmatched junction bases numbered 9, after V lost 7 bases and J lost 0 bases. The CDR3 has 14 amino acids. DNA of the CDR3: TGCAGCGCCCATGGCGCGGGGGTCTCCTACGAGCAGTACTTC. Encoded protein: CSAHGAGVSYEQYF.

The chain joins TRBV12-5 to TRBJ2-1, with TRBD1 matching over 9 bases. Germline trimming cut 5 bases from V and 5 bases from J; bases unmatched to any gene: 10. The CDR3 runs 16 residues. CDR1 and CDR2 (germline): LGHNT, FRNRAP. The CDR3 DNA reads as TGTGCTAGTGGTCACACCGGGACAGGGCCCAACAATGAGCAGTTCTTC. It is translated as CASGHTGTGPNNEQFF.

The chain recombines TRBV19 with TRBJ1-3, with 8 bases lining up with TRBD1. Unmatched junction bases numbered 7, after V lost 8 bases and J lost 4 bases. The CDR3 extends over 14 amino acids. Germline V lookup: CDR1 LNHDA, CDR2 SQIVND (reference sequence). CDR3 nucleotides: TGTGCCAGTCGACCTGGGACAGGCGGAAACACCATATATTTT. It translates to CASRPGTGGNTIYF.

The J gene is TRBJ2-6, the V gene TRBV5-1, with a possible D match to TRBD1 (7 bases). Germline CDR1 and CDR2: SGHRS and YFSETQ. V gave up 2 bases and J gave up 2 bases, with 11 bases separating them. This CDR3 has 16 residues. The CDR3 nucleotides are TGCGCCAGCAGCTTCCAGGGGGAGGCTGGGGCCAACGTCCTGACTTTC. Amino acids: CASSFQGEAGANVLTF.

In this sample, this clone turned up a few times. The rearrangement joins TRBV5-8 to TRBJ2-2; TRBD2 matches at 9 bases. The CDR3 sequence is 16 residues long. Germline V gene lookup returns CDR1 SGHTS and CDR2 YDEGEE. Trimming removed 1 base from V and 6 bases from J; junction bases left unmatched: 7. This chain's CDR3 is CASSLYAGGPSGELFF. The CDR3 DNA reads TGTGCCAGCAGCTTGTATGCGGGAGGGCCTTCCGGGGAGCTGTTTTTT.

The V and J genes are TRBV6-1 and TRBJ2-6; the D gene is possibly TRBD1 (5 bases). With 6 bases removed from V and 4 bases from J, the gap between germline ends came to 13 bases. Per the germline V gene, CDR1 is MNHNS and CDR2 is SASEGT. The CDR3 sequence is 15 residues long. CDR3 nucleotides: TGTGCCAGCAGATTGACAGATCTCGGGGCCAACGTCCTGACTTTC. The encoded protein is CASRLTDLGANVLTF.

CDR3 sequence: CASSLLRGDSFPREAFF. The CDR3 bases are TGTGCCAGCAGTCTCCTGCGAGGGGACAGTTTTCCGCGTGAAGCTTTCTTT. This chain connects TRBV28 to TRBJ1-1; 7 nucleotides match TRBD1. With 5 bases clipped from V and 7 bases from J, the junction kept 19 bases outside the gene matches. This CDR3 spans 17 amino acids. The germline V gene encodes CDR1 MDHEN and CDR2 SYDVKM.

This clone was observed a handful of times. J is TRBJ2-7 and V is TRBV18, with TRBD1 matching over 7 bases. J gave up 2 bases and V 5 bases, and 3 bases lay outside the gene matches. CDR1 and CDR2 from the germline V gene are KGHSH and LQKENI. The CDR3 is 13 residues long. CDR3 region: CASSSGTAYEQYF. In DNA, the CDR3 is TGTGCCAGCTCATCCGGGACAGCCTACGAGCAGTACTTC.

The CDR3 loop reads CAWSGPAGVGETQYF. CDR3 DNA: TGTGCCTGGAGTGGACCAGCGGGGGTGGGGGAGACCCAGTACTTC. This rearrangement joins TRBV30 to TRBJ2-5; 8 nucleotides align to TRBD2. V lost 1 base and J lost 5; bases outside the gene matches: 9. Germline V gives CDR1 GTSNPN, CDR2 SVGIG (reference sequence). The CDR3 totals 15 residues.

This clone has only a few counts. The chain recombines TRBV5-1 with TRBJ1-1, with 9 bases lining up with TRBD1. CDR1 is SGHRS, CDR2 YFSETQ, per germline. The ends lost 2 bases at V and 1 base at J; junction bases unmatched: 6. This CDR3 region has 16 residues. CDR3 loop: CASSFTGGYGNTEAFF. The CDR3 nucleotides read TGCGCCAGCAGCTTTACAGGGGGCTATGGGAACACTGAAGCTTTCTTT.

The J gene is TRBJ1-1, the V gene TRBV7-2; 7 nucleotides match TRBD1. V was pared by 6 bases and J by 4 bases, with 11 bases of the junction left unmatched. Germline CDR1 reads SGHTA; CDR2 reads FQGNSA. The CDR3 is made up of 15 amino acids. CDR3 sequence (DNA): TGTGCCAGCAGAACACAGGGGAATGGGGGCACTGAAGCTTTCTTT. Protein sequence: CASRTQGNGGTEAFF.

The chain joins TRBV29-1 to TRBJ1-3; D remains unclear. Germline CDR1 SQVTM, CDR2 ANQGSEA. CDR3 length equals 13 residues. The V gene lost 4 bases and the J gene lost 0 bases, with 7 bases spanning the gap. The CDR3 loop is CSVVSGSGNTIYF. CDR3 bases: TGCAGCGTTGTCTCCGGCTCTGGAAACACCATATATTTT.

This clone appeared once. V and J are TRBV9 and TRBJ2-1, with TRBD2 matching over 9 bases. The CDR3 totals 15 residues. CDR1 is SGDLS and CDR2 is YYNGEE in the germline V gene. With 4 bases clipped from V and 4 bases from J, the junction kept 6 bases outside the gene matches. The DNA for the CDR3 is TGTGCCAGCAGCCCTAGCGGGATAAGGTACAATGAGCAGTTCTTC. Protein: CASSPSGIRYNEQFF.

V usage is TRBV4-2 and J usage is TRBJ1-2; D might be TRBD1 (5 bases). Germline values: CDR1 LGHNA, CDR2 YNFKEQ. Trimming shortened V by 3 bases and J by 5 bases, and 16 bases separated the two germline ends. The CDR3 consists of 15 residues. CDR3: CASSQSTAEGYGYTF. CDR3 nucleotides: TGTGCCAGCAGCCAGAGCACAGCGGAGGGGTATGGCTACACCTTC.

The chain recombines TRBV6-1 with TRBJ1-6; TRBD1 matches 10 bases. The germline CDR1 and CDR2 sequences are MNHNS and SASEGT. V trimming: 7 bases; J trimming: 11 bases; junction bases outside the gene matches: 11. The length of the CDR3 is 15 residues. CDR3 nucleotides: TGTGCCAGCACCCACGATGGGGACAGGGGTCCACCCCTCCACTTT. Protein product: CASTHDGDRGPPLHF.

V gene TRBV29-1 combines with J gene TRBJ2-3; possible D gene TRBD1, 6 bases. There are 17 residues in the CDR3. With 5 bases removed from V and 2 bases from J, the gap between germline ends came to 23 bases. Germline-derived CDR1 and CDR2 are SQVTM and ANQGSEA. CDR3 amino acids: CSVSMRDRRKVTDTQYF. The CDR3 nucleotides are TGCAGCGTTTCTATGCGTGACAGGCGGAAGGTCACAGATACGCAGTATTTT.

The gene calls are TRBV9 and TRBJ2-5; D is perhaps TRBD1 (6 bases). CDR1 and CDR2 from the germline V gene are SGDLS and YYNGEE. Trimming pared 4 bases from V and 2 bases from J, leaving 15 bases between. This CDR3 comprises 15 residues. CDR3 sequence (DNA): TGTGCCAGCAGCATCCCGGACAGTGCTCAAGAGACCCAGTACTTC. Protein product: CASSIPDSAQETQYF.

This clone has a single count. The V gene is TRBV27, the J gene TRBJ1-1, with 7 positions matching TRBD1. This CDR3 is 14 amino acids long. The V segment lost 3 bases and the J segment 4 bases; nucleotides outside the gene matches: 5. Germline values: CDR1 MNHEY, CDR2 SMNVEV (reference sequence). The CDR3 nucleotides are TGTGCCAGCAGTTTCGCTAGACAGGGCACTGAAGCTTTCTTT. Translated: CASSFARQGTEAFF.